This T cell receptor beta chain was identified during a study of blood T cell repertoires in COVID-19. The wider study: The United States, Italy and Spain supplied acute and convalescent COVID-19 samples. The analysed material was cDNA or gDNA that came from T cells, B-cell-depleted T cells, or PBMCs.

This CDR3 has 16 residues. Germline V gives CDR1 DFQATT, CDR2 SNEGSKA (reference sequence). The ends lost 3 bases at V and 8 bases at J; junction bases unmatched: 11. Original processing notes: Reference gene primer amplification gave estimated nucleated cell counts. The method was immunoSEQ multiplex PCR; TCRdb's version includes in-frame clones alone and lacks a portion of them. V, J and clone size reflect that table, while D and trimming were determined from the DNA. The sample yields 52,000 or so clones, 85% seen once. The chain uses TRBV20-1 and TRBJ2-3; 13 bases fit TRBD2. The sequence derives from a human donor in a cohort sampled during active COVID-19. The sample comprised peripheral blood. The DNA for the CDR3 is TGCAGTGCTAGTGATATCGGGACTAGCGGGACCCGTACGCAGTATTTT. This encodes CSASDIGTSGTRTQYF.